The rows below give T cell receptor beta chains drawn from one sample of a study of cytomegalovirus exposure and HLA in healthy donors. Profiling relied on immunoSEQ multiplex PCR, and the TCRdb table lists in-frame clones only, not all of them. The sample carries 110,000 to 150,000 clones, approximately 84% recorded once. Sample: PBMCs. The receptors shown here come from a woman aged 40-49 years in good health and CMV-seronegative. Both conserved end residues are part of each CDR3. The order of the fields is J gene, V gene, D gene, clone size, CDR3 protein, CDR3 DNA. The D gene is left open where the match is weak. A row's size may be missing; if present it is once, few, many or a size class.

>TRBJ2-3|TRBV5-6|TRBD1|.
CASSWGGDRGTF
TGTGCCAGCAGCTGGGGGGGGGACAGGGGAACTTTT
>TRBJ1-5|TRBV19|TRBD1|.
CASSMDRGGNQPQHF
TGTGCCAGTAGTATGGACAGGGGGGGCAATCAGCCCCAGCATTTT
>TRBJ2-5|TRBV5-1|TRBD1|once
CASSPGTGDSETQYF
TGCGCCAGCAGCCCGGGGACAGGGGACAGCGAGACCCAGTACTTC
>TRBJ1-1|TRBV28|.|.
CASVEAPNTEAFF
TGTGCCAGCGTTGAGGCGCCGAACACTGAAGCTTTCTTT
>TRBJ2-3|TRBV9|.|.
CASSDQDYTDTQYF
TGTGCCAGCAGCGACCAGGACTACACAGATACGCAGTATTTT
>TRBJ1-3|TRBV5-1|TRBD1|.
CASSWGQGNTIYF
TGCGCCAGCAGCTGGGGACAGGGAAACACCATATATTTT
>TRBJ2-7|TRBV6-1|.|.
CASSEQGSYEQYF
TGTGCCAGCAGTGAACAGGGCTCCTACGAGCAGTACTTC
>TRBJ2-5|TRBV19|.|.
CASRGASTAHETQYF
TGTGCCAGTAGGGGGGCATCCACTGCCCACGAGACCCAGTACTTC
>TRBJ2-7|TRBV29-1|.|.
CSVVNGVNLYEQYF
TGCAGCGTTGTAAACGGAGTTAACCTCTACGAGCAGTACTTC
>TRBJ2-7|TRBV27|TRBD1|.
CASSGQGYEQYF
TGTGCCAGCAGTGGACAGGGTTACGAGCAGTACTTC
>TRBJ1-1|TRBV27|TRBD1|.
CASSLEAGGRAFF
TGTGCCAGCAGTTTAGAGGCAGGGGGACGAGCTTTCTTT
>TRBJ2-1|TRBV4-3|TRBD2|.
CASSQDRTSHYNEQFF
TGCGCCAGCAGCCAAGATCGGACTAGCCACTACAATGAGCAGTTCTTC
>TRBJ2-7|TRBV28|TRBD2|.
CASSSLAVPNKQYF
TGTGCCAGCAGTTCACTAGCGGTCCCCAACAAGCAGTACTTC
>TRBJ2-7|TRBV7-9|.|.
CASSPDRSDEQYF
TGTGCCAGCAGCCCCGACAGGTCGGACGAGCAGTACTTC
>TRBJ1-4|TRBV27|.|.
CASSFDGGTNEKLFF
TGTGCCAGCAGTTTCGATGGGGGGACTAATGAAAAACTGTTTTTT
>TRBJ2-7|TRBV7-9|.|.
CASSLQREQYF
TGTGCCAGCAGCCTCCAGCGCGAGCAGTACTTC
>TRBJ2-1|TRBV9|.|.
CASSVEVGYNEQFF
TGTGCCAGCAGCGTGGAGGTGGGGTACAATGAGCAGTTCTTC
>TRBJ2-2|TRBV11-1|TRBD2|.
CASSPRTGGAGELFF
TGTGCCAGCAGCCCCCGGACGGGAGGGGCCGGGGAGCTGTTTTTT
>TRBJ2-4|TRBV15|TRBD2|once
CATSSLAGDTKNIQYF
TGTGCCACCAGCAGTCTAGCGGGAGACACCAAAAACATTCAGTACTTC
>TRBJ2-1|TRBV5-6|TRBD1|.
CASRYRGSRAFGQFF
TGTGCCAGCAGGTACAGGGGAAGTAGAGCATTTGGGCAGTTCTTC
>TRBJ2-5|TRBV19|TRBD1|.
CASSITTTGVQETQYF
TGTGCCAGTAGTATCACAACCACAGGGGTTCAAGAGACCCAGTACTTC
>TRBJ2-7|TRBV4-1|TRBD2|few
CASSQDGGASGIEFYEQYF
TGCGCCAGCAGCCAAGACGGGGGGGCTAGCGGGATTGAATTCTACGAGCAGTACTTC
>TRBJ1-1|TRBV2|TRBD1|.
CASLGQGLRNTEAFF
TGTGCCAGCTTAGGACAGGGCTTACGGAACACTGAAGCTTTCTTT
>TRBJ2-5|TRBV28|TRBD2|.
CASHTSGARETQYF
TGTGCCAGCCACACTAGCGGAGCGCGAGAGACCCAGTACTTC
>TRBJ1-2|TRBV9|TRBD1|.
CASSVARRVQGQLRYTF
TGTGCCAGCAGCGTAGCTAGGAGGGTACAGGGACAGCTTCGCTACACCTTC
>TRBJ2-5|TRBV19|TRBD1|.
CASRGTGTGTQETQYF
TGTGCCAGTAGGGGGACCGGGACAGGGACCCAAGAGACCCAGTACTTC
>TRBJ2-5|TRBV19|TRBD2|.
CVSRPPSGETQYF
TGTGTCAGTAGACCGCCTAGCGGGGAGACCCAGTACTTC
>TRBJ2-3|TRBV11-3|.|.
CASSLDRARDTQYF
TGTGCCAGCAGCTTAGATCGTGCGAGGGATACGCAGTATTTT
>TRBJ1-2|TRBV19|.|few
CASSIRSNYGYTF
TGTGCCAGTAGTATACGGTCAAACTATGGCTACACCTTC
>TRBJ2-3|TRBV28|TRBD2|.
CASMRLALDTQYF
TGTGCCAGCATGCGACTAGCCCTCGATACGCAGTATTTT
>TRBJ2-5|TRBV7-9|TRBD2|few
CASSYRLAGVGETQYF
TGTGCCAGCAGCTACCGACTAGCGGGAGTGGGAGAGACCCAGTACTTC
>TRBJ1-1|TRBV10-1|.|.
CASSPGGNTEAFF
TGCGCCAGCAGCCCCGGTGGGAACACTGAAGCTTTCTTT
>TRBJ2-7|TRBV7-9|.|.
CSSSHTGWSSYEQYF
TGTTCCAGCAGCCATACAGGTTGGAGCTCCTACGAGCAGTACTTC
>TRBJ2-7|TRBV7-7|.|.
CASSPRMGAGQYF
TGTGCCAGCAGCCCCCGAATGGGGGCGGGCCAGTACTTC
>TRBJ2-7|TRBV7-6|.|.
CASSPEPPSYEQYF
TGTGCCAGCAGTCCCGAGCCCCCCTCCTACGAGCAGTACTTC
>TRBJ1-5|TRBV7-2|TRBD1|.
CASSPWTGRYQPQHF
TGTGCCAGCAGCCCGTGGACAGGGCGGTATCAGCCCCAGCATTTT
>TRBJ2-5|TRBV4-2|TRBD1|few
CASSQRDRVQETQYF
TGTGCCAGCAGCCAACGGGACAGGGTACAAGAGACCCAGTACTTC
>TRBJ1-5|TRBV4-2|.|.
CASSQGQFEQPQHF
TGTGCCAGCAGCCAGGGGCAGTTTGAACAGCCCCAGCATTTT
>TRBJ1-1|TRBV28|.|.
CASTRYTEAFF
TGTGCCAGCACCCGTTACACTGAAGCTTTCTTT
>TRBJ2-3|TRBV7-2|.|.
CASSLVRSALTDTQYF
TGTGCCAGCAGCTTAGTCCGTAGCGCCCTCACAGATACGCAGTATTTT
>TRBJ1-1|TRBV7-2|TRBD1|once
CASSSDRGRAFF
TGTGCCAGCAGCTCTGACAGGGGACGAGCTTTCTTT